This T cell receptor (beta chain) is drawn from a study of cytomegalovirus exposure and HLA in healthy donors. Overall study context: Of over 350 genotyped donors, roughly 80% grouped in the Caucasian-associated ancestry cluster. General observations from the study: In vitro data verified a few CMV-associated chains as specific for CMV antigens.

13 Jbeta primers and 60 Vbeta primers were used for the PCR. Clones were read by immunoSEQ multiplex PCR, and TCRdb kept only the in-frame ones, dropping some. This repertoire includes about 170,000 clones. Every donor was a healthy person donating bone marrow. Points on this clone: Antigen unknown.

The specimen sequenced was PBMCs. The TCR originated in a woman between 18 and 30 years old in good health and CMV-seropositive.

DNA for the CDR3: TGCGCCAGCAGCTCTAGCGGGGGCAGCTCCTACAATGAGCAGTTCTTC. This translates into CASSSSGGSSYNEQFF. V is TRBV5-1 and J is TRBJ2-1, with 10 bases identical to TRBD2. CDR1 is SGHRS, CDR2 YFSETQ, per germline. This CDR3 region has 16 residues. The V segment lost 3 bases and the J segment 0 bases; nucleotides outside the gene matches: 3.